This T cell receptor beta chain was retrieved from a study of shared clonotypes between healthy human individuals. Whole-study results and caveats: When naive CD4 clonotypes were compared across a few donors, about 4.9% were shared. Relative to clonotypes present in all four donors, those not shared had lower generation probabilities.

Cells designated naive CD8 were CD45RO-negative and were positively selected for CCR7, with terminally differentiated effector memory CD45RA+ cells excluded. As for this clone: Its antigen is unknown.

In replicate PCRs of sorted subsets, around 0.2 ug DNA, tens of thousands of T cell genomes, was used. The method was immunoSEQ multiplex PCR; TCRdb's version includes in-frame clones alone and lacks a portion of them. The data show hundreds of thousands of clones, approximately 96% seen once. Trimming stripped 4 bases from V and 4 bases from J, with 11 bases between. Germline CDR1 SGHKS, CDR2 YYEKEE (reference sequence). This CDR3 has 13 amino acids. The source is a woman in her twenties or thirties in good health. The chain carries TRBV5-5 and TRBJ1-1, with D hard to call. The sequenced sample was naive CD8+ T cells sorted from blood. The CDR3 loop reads CASSTDPVTEAFF. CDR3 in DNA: TGTGCCAGCAGCACGGACCCTGTCACTGAAGCTTTCTTT.